The sequence of this TCR beta chain was determined in a study of beta chain features in type 1 diabetes. Without exception, sorted populations had purity beyond 98%. V dropped 1 base and J dropped 15 bases, with 13 bases sitting between them. This CDR3 is 11 amino acids long. Germline CDR1 reads DFQATT; CDR2 reads SNEGSKA (reference sequence). About this clone itself: What it binds is unknown.

Every bit of the isolated RNA underwent reverse transcription, so sequencing read expressed TCRB transcripts. Sequenced by immunoSEQ multiplex PCR; TCRdb stores in-frame clones only, minus some. The sample lists under 950,000 clones, roughly a sixth seen once, with 0.02% to 0.025% in the top ten. Study observations and caveats: Researchers reported that naive, central memory and Treg TCRB repertoires appeared more similar in patients than in healthy donors. Junctions at VDJ sites from type 1 diabetes patients had fewer insertions and more deletions.

The genes are TRBV20-1 and TRBJ2-1; TRBD1 might be the D (6 bases). The clonotype originates from a woman aged 18-29 years in good health. The sequenced sample consisted of naive CD4+ T cells from blood. CDR3 in DNA: TGCAGTGCTAGAGGAGGGGGTCGGGCGTTCTTC. Protein sequence: CSARGGGRAFF.